Following are 18 T cell receptor beta chains from one sample sequenced in a study of cytomegalovirus exposure and HLA in healthy donors. PCR employed 60 Vbeta and 13 Jbeta primers. Produced via immunoSEQ multiplex PCR; TCRdb's table is partial and in-frame only. Counted here are 150,000 to 170,000 clones, around 79% occurring once; the ten biggest clones make up about 2.7%. Specimen: PBMCs. These receptors all come from a young man in good health and CMV-seronegative.

The chain has TRBV10-3 and TRBJ1-4; D is possibly TRBD1 (6 bases). The CDR3 covers 13 residues. Per the germline V gene, CDR1 is ENHRY and CDR2 is SYGVKD. V was pared by 10 bases and J by 8 bases, with 17 bases between. CDR3 nucleotide sequence: TGTGCCACAAACAGGGATTTAGGAGAAAAACTGTTTTTT. Encoded protein: CATNRDLGEKLFF.

V is TRBV9 and J is TRBJ1-4, with D possibly TRBD1 on 5 matching bases. Germline assignment: CDR1 SGDLS and CDR2 YYNGEE. The V gene lost 3 bases and the J gene lost 3 bases, with 12 bases spanning the gap. This CDR3 spans 15 amino acids. The CDR3 spells CASSAQGFPNEKLFF. The CDR3 region has the DNA TGTGCCAGCAGCGCGCAGGGTTTTCCTAATGAAAAACTGTTTTTT.

The rearrangement links TRBV10-3 to TRBJ1-1, with a possible D match to TRBD1 (6 bases). This CDR3 spans 16 amino acids. Trimming pared 2 bases from V and 4 bases from J, leaving 17 bases between. Per the germline V gene, CDR1 is ENHRY and CDR2 is SYGVKD. CDR3 sequence reads: CAISEPGGGRSTEAFF. The DNA of the CDR3 is TGTGCCATCAGTGAGCCCGGCGGGGGGCGGAGCACTGAAGCTTTCTTT.

The V gene is TRBV30, the J gene TRBJ1-6; D is undetermined. This CDR3 is 13 amino acids long. CDR1 GTSNPN and CDR2 SVGIG come from the germline V gene (reference sequence). V lost 0 bases and J lost 9, with 9 bases in between. The CDR3 loop reads CAWSVFEGSPLHF. The CDR3 DNA reads as TGTGCCTGGAGTGTATTCGAGGGTTCACCCCTCCACTTT.

This clone occurred a few times. The genes are TRBV5-8 and TRBJ2-3; 9 bases are a match to TRBD1. The length of the CDR3 is 15 residues. Germline CDR1 is SGHTS and CDR2 is YDEGEE. With V trimmed by 5 bases and J by 2 bases, 6 bases remained unmatched. Written as DNA, the CDR3 is TGTGCCAGCAGGCCCGGGACAGGGCCCACAGATACGCAGTATTTT. Protein: CASRPGTGPTDTQYF.

The rearrangement uses TRBV6-1 and TRBJ2-6, with D maybe TRBD2 (5 bases). Germline CDR1 MNHNS, CDR2 SASEGT. This CDR3 contains 16 residues. V lost 1 base, J lost 4 bases, and 11 bases lay in between. The CDR3 loop reads CASSEDPGSGANVLTF. The CDR3 DNA reads TGTGCCAGCAGTGAAGATCCGGGGTCCGGGGCCAACGTCCTGACTTTC.

The V and J genes are TRBV19 and TRBJ1-5; unclear D gene. Germline lookup yields CDR1 LNHDA and CDR2 SQIVND (reference sequence). CDR3 length equals 15 residues. Between the trimmed V and J ends, which lost 8 bases and 6 bases, there was a span of 20 bases. The DNA for the CDR3 is TGTGCCAGTCTTAAGGGAGTAAACGGTCCTCAGCCCCAGCATTTT. It is translated as CASLKGVNGPQPQHF.

This clone occurred a few times. V usage is TRBV2 and J usage is TRBJ1-1; a weak D match, TRBD1 (6 bases). Trimming left V 5 bases short and J 1 base short, with 14 bases between. Germline-derived CDR1 and CDR2 are SNHLY and FYNNEI. The CDR3 runs 15 residues. CDR3 amino acids: CASSQLQGRNTEAFF. For the CDR3, the DNA is TGTGCCAGCAGTCAATTACAGGGTAGGAACACTGAAGCTTTCTTT.

The sample holds a few counts of this clone. The chain joins TRBV28 to TRBJ1-2, with a tentative D call TRBD1 (5 bases). The CDR3 has 13 residues. V was trimmed by 5 bases and J by 2 bases, leaving 9 bases between them. The V gene's germline CDR1 is MDHEN and CDR2 SYDVKM. DNA for the CDR3: TGTGCCAGCAGTCCGCAGGGAAACTATGGCTACACCTTC. It specifies CASSPQGNYGYTF.

The V call is TRBV14, the J call TRBJ2-7; tentatively, D is TRBD2 (5 bases). Germline lookup yields CDR1 SGHDN and CDR2 FVKESK. Trimming pared 2 bases from V and 3 bases from J, leaving 11 bases between. The CDR3 is 14 residues long. In DNA form, the CDR3 reads TGTGCCAGCAGCCAACGGGATCAGTTCTACGAGCAGTACTTC. Translation gives CASSQRDQFYEQYF.

As for this clone: The junction departs from germline at one end; a sequencing error may be responsible. This chain joins TRBV7-7 and TRBJ2-4; 9 nucleotides agree with TRBD1. This CDR3 comprises 16 residues. CDR1 and CDR2 (germline): SSHAT, FNYEAQ (reference sequence). CDR3 in DNA: TGTGCTAGCAGCTCAAGACAGGGGGGGGCCAAAAACAGTCAGTACTTC. This sequence encodes CASSSRQGGAKNSQYF.

This sequence joins TRBV6-1 and TRBJ1-2; 7 positions match TRBD1. Germline CDR1 reads MNHNS; CDR2 reads SASEGT. J gave up 0 bases and V 10 bases, and 5 bases lay outside the gene matches. The CDR3 loop spans 13 amino acids. The DNA of the CDR3 is TGTGCCATCAGACAGGGAACTAACTATGGCTACACCTTC. Translation: CAIRQGTNYGYTF.

The chain combines TRBV5-1 with TRBJ2-2; 10 bases line up with TRBD1. Germline lookup yields CDR1 SGHRS and CDR2 YFSETQ. J was trimmed by 5 bases and V by 7 bases; bases with no gene match: 5. The CDR3 is made up of 14 amino acids. The CDR3 DNA is TGCGCCAGCGGGACAGGGGATGAGACCGGGGAGCTGTTTTTT. This sequence encodes CASGTGDETGELFF.

V gene TRBV7-9 combines with J gene TRBJ2-5, with D perhaps TRBD1 (5 bases). Trimming cost V 1 base and J 5 bases, with 17 bases left between them. The CDR3 is 16 residues long. Germline V gene sequence: CDR1 SEHNR, CDR2 FQNEAQ (reference sequence). The CDR3 coding sequence is TGTGCCAGCAGCTTAGGAGCTTCAGGGTTAGGCGAGACCCAGTACTTC. Encoded protein: CASSLGASGLGETQYF.

This chain links TRBV6-1 with TRBJ2-1, with TRBD1 as a possible D gene (7 bases). V was trimmed by 3 bases and J by 5 bases, leaving 17 bases between them. Per germline, CDR1 MNHNS and CDR2 SASEGT. CDR3 length: 16 amino acids. For the CDR3, the DNA is TGTGCCAGCAGTGATTTTAACAGGGGAGGAGACAATGAGCAGTTCTTC. This gives the protein CASSDFNRGGDNEQFF.

The rearrangement joins TRBV19 to TRBJ2-3; the D gene is possibly TRBD1 (5 bases). Trimming cost V 7 bases and J 4 bases, with 18 bases left between them. Germline loops: CDR1 LNHDA, CDR2 SQIVND (reference sequence). The length of the CDR3 is 15 residues. Here the CDR3 DNA reads TGTGCCAGTACCCGTCAGGGATTTTTCGCAGATACGCAGTATTTT. Translation: CASTRQGFFADTQYF.

This clone was counted a few times. CDR3 in amino acids: CASSGPGTGGPEAFF. In nucleotides, the CDR3 is TGTGCCAGCAGCGGGCCCGGGACAGGGGGGCCTGAAGCTTTCTTT. V is TRBV5-6 and J is TRBJ1-1, with 11 positions matching TRBD1. V lost 4 bases, J lost 6 bases, and 8 bases stayed unmatched. The CDR3 runs 15 residues. CDR1 and CDR2 from the germline V gene are SGHDT and YYEEEE.

The chain is built from TRBV11-2 and TRBJ1-2; D might be TRBD1 (5 bases). The CDR3 contains 14 residues. The germline V gene encodes CDR1 SGHAT and CDR2 FQNNGV. Trimming left V 5 bases short and J 6 bases short, with 16 bases between. CDR3 coding DNA: TGTGCCAGCAGCCTTTGGGGGGTGGGAGATGGCTACACCTTC. Protein: CASSLWGVGDGYTF.